This T cell receptor beta chain stems from a study of monozygotic twins with inflammatory bowel disease. Overall study results and limits: Varied immunosuppressive treatments among patients may have increased repertoire variability.

Nested amplification of TCRalpha and TCRbeta cDNA involved two PCRs of around 16 and 10 cycles. TCRdb reworked the 5' RACE reads into one entry per CDR3 protein, no DNA. The table for this sample gives around 190,000 distinct CDR3 sequences. Germline V gives CDR1 SGHRS, CDR2 YFSETQ. This CDR3 region has 17 residues. As for this clonotype: Its antigen is not known.

This chain uses TRBV5-1 with TRBJ1-2; with no DNA, the TCRdb D assignment of TRBD1 cannot be verified. The clonotype comes from a human donor with ulcerative colitis or Crohn's disease, or a healthy co-twin of an affected twin (not recorded which). The sequenced material came from blood. The CDR3 reads CASSLARDRTYSYGYTF. Looking up the rest from reference TRBV5-1 and TRBJ1-2 gives the full variable domain: KAGVTQTPRYLIKTRGQQVTLSCSPISGHRSVSWYQQTPGQGLQFLFEYFSETQRNKGNFPGRFSGRQFSNSRSEMNVSTLELGDSALYLCASSLARDRTYSYGYTFGSGTRLTVV.